This T cell receptor (beta chain) was retrieved from a study of cytotoxic CD8 clonotypes in ibrutinib-treated CLL. Study observations and caveats: Private clonotypes, not public ones, expanded at ibrutinib response.

The method was immunoSEQ multiplex PCR; TCRdb's version includes in-frame clones alone and lacks a portion of them. The sample holds some 200,000 clones; 72% are singletons and the top ten take around 15%. The CDR3 has 13 residues. Losses at the gene ends were 6 bases for V and 5 bases for J; bases not matched to a gene: 6. Germline V gives CDR1 SQVTM, CDR2 ANQGSEA. Regarding this clone: Antigen specificity is unknown.

The specimen was PBMCs, collected after 24 months of ibrutinib treatment. The TCR originated in a human donor with chronic lymphocytic leukemia. V is TRBV29-1 and J is TRBJ1-5; TRBD1 matches 8 bases. CDR3 coding DNA: TGCAGCGTGAGACAGGGGACGGATCAGCCCCAGCATTTT. Protein sequence: CSVRQGTDQPQHF.